This T cell receptor (beta chain) was obtained from a study of shared T cell receptors in the human thymus. V lost 5 bases to trimming and J lost 6 bases; unmatched junction nucleotides: 13. Germline V gives CDR1 MNHEY, CDR2 SMNVEV (reference sequence). The CDR3 is 16 amino acids. Assay used: immunoSEQ multiplex PCR; TCRdb lists only in-frame clones, some missing. Among about 710,000 clones listed, more than 75% were seen once. The data were also submitted as part of a second study, on human thymus T cells. That report notes: Healthy Finnish infants undergoing corrective surgery for congenital heart defects were the donors. Resections that were taken during corrective heart surgery supplied the thymus tissue. Related studies noted strongly shared thymic repertoires across unrelated people.

This TCR was recovered from a boy in the first two years of life with a congenital heart defect. The rearrangement links TRBV27 to TRBJ2-3; TRBD1 matches at 8 bases. The sequencing input was thymocytes. As DNA, the CDR3 is TGTGCCAGCAGTAACACAGGGGGAGAGGTTACGGATACGCAGTATTTT. Its translation: CASSNTGGEVTDTQYF.